Ten or more counts support the clone carrying this T cell receptor (beta chain). Antigen unknown. This entry belongs to a study of early T cells in non-severe SARS-CoV-2 infection. Study background: Chains stayed unpaired after sequencing of bulk RNA from unsorted whole blood.

V lost 7 bases to trimming and J lost 2 bases, with 12 bases between them. CDR1 is SQVTM and CDR2 is ANQGSEA in the germline V gene. This CDR3 contains 13 residues. Broader study findings: There was a bias toward anti-spike CD8 responses in VDJdb matching, which missed private and CD4 specificities.

The TCR library protocol was used to attach unique molecular identifiers. These identifiers were attached to individual cDNA molecules. TCRdb reanalysed the 5' RACE reads using MiXCR and keeps one entry per CDR3 protein. The data contain some 64,000 distinct CDR3 sequences, approximately 13% of them seen just once; the ten biggest clones take up about 8%. The chain combines TRBV29-1 with TRBJ1-5, with D perhaps TRBD1 (5 bases). The sample taken for sequencing was whole blood. The source of this sequence is an adult who was a healthcare worker with PCR-confirmed SARS-CoV-2 infection or an uninfected control (not recorded which). CDR3 nucleotides: TGCAGCGCCTCCGGGACGGGCAATCAGCCCCAGCATTTT. Protein sequence: CSASGTGNQPQHF.